A selection of T cell receptor beta chains follows, all from one sample in a study of molecular identifiers for immune sequencing clone quantification. TCRdb called the PCR reads again in MiXCR, with one record for every CDR3 protein. The sample contains roughly 300,000 distinct CDR3 sequences, roughly 24% of which appear only once. Sample: naive CD8+ T cells from blood, with Jurkat cell RNA spiked in. The receptors here all came from a human donor in good health. Some libraries in this study had Jurkat cell RNA spiked in. Both conserved end residues are part of each CDR3. D genes are given only for firm matches. The size field is filled for only some rows; it gives once, few, many or a size class.

j_call clone_size d_call v_call cdr3_aa cdr3_nt
TRBJ2-1 many . TRBV12-3/TRBV12-4 CASSSTSNEQFF TGTGCCAGCAGTTCCACTAGCAATGAGCAGTTCTTC
TRBJ2-6 once . TRBV5-1 CASSLEGSGANALTF TGCGCCAGCAGCTTGGAGGGGTCTGGGGCCAACGCCCTGACTTTC
TRBJ1-1 many . TRBV28 CASTHMRGAEAFF TGTGCCAGCACTCATATGCGGGGAGCTGAAGCTTTCTTT
TRBJ1-1 . . TRBV29-1 CSVHLNTEAFF TGCAGCGTCCACCTAAACACTGAAGCTTTCTTT
TRBJ2-7 . . TRBV6-4 CASSEGPGLEQYF TGTGCCAGCAGTGAAGGTCCCGGGCTCGAGCAGTACTTC
TRBJ2-1 few . TRBV6-5 CASSYGQYNEQFF TGTGCCAGCAGTTACGGACAGTACAATGAGCAGTTCTTC
TRBJ2-7 many TRBD1 TRBV5-4 CASSHGTGTYEQYF TGTGCCAGCAGCCATGGGACAGGGACCTACGAGCAGTACTTC
TRBJ2-1 . . TRBV7-9 CASSLLAIEQFF TGTGCCAGCAGCTTACTAGCTATTGAGCAGTTCTTC
TRBJ2-2 many TRBD2 TRBV29-1 CSVIGGTGELFF TGCAGCGTAATCGGGGGGACCGGGGAGCTGTTTTTT
TRBJ2-5 few . TRBV27 CASRPGRLPETQYF TGTGCCAGCCGCCCGGGACGCCTCCCGGAGACCCAGTACTTC
TRBJ1-1 many TRBD1 TRBV4-2 CASSAQQGAETEAFF TGTGCCAGCAGCGCTCAACAGGGGGCCGAGACTGAAGCTTTCTTT
TRBJ1-1 . TRBD1 TRBV15 CATSPQSGTVTEAFF TGTGCCACCAGCCCCCAGTCCGGGACAGTCACTGAAGCTTTCTTT
TRBJ2-7 many . TRBV29-1 CSVKGPGYEQYF TGCAGCGTTAAGGGACCGGGCTACGAGCAGTACTTC
TRBJ1-1 many . TRBV6-5 CASSWLTGMNTEAFF TGTGCCAGCAGTTGGTTGACGGGAATGAACACTGAAGCTTTCTTT
TRBJ1-6 few . TRBV6-2/TRBV6-3 CASSYSDSLNSPLHF TGTGCCAGCAGTTACTCCGACAGCCTGAATTCACCCCTCCACTTT
TRBJ1-1 many . TRBV6-5 CASSYGLVNTEAFF TGTGCCAGCAGTTATGGCTTGGTGAACACTGAAGCTTTCTTT
TRBJ1-1 . . TRBV6-2/TRBV6-3 CASSVQNTEAFF TGTGCCAGCAGCGTCCAGAACACTGAAGCTTTCTTT
TRBJ1-5 . . TRBV3-1 CASSQVGSNQPQHF TGTGCCAGCAGCCAAGTAGGGAGCAATCAGCCCCAGCATTTT
TRBJ1-1 many . TRBV5-6 CASSLGTYTEAFF TGTGCCAGCAGCTTGGGGACGTACACTGAAGCTTTCTTT
TRBJ2-3 . TRBD2 TRBV6-6 CASSGLAGFTDTQYF TGTGCCAGCAGTGGACTAGCGGGTTTCACAGATACGCAGTATTTT
TRBJ2-3 many TRBD2 TRBV2 CASSVEGVLAEFITDTQYF TGTGCCAGCAGTGTTGAGGGGGTACTAGCGGAGTTTATCACAGATACGCAGTATTTT
TRBJ2-3 many . TRBV5-5 CASSLGFGTDTQYF TGTGCCAGCAGCTTGGGGTTCGGGACAGATACGCAGTATTTT
TRBJ2-3 many TRBD1 TRBV11-2 CASSPRQGATDTQYF TGTGCCAGCAGCCCGCGACAGGGGGCAACTGATACGCAGTATTTT
TRBJ2-2 . . TRBV7-2 CASSLLGPYTGELFF TGTGCCAGCAGCTTACTAGGGCCATATACCGGGGAGCTGTTTTTT
TRBJ1-1 many . TRBV6-5 CASSYPGGTEAFF TGTGCCAGCAGTTACCCGGGGGGGACTGAAGCTTTCTTT
TRBJ2-7 . . TRBV4-1 CASSQDGDYYEQYF TGCGCCAGCAGCCAAGACGGAGACTACTACGAGCAGTACTTC
TRBJ2-1 . TRBD2 TRBV6-5 CARRPRGGMSNAQFF TGTGCCCGCAGGCCCCGGGGGGGCATGTCCAATGCGCAGTTCTTC
TRBJ2-3 few TRBD2 TRBV9 CASSLQGGLSTDTQYF TGTGCCAGCAGCCTCCAGGGAGGGCTCAGCACAGATACGCAGTATTTT
TRBJ2-5 few . TRBV10-3 CAISGPGQNPGETQYF TGTGCCATCAGTGGCCCCGGCCAGAACCCGGGAGAGACCCAGTACTTC
TRBJ2-7 few . TRBV18 CASSPDPYRELSYEQYF TGTGCCAGCTCACCTGACCCCTACAGGGAACTGTCATACGAGCAGTACTTC
TRBJ1-2 many . TRBV28 CASKDSAYGYTF TGTGCCAGCAAGGACAGTGCCTATGGCTACACCTTC
TRBJ2-3 many . TRBV7-9 CASSRLVGGTDTQYF TGTGCCAGCAGCCGACTAGTTGGTGGCACAGATACGCAGTATTTT
TRBJ2-7 many TRBD2 TRBV12-3/TRBV12-4 CASSLEAGGTYEQYF TGTGCCAGCAGTTTAGAAGCGGGGGGAACCTACGAGCAGTACTTC
TRBJ2-1 . TRBD2 TRBV7-9 CASSLEAGTTLAGNEQFF TGTGCCAGCAGCTTAGAGGCGGGGACTACCCTAGCCGGCAATGAGCAGTTCTTC
TRBJ2-7 few . TRBV25-1 CARKIVSLRYEQYF TGTGCCAGAAAAATAGTTTCTCTCCGTTACGAGCAGTACTTC
TRBJ1-2 . . TRBV6-2/TRBV6-3 CASSYDAGDYGYTF TGTGCCAGCAGTTACGATGCAGGAGATTATGGCTACACCTTC
TRBJ2-3 many . TRBV7-3 CASSLITSRDVDTQYF TGTGCCAGCAGCTTAATCACTAGTAGGGACGTAGATACGCAGTATTTT
TRBJ1-5 many . TRBV7-9 CASSSHQTDSNQPQHF TGTGCCAGCAGCTCCCATCAGACTGATAGCAATCAGCCCCAGCATTTT
TRBJ2-3 many TRBD1 TRBV6-5 CASNRDRASDTQYF TGTGCCAGCAATCGGGACAGGGCCTCTGATACGCAGTATTTT
TRBJ2-7 many TRBD2 TRBV12-3/TRBV12-4 CASKGGSSYEQYF TGTGCCAGCAAAGGCGGGAGCTCCTACGAGCAGTACTTC